This is a list of T cell receptor beta chains from one sample in a study of T cells after yellow fever vaccination. TCRdb re-analysed the 5' RACE reads in MiXCR, keeping a single row per CDR3 protein. The table lists 300,000 to 400,000 distinct CDR3 sequences, around 8.1% of them singletons. The sequenced sample was PBMCs, obtained more than 40 days after the first yellow fever vaccination. The receptors were sampled from a man aged 18 to 30 who received the YFV17D yellow fever vaccine. The CDR3 runs from the conserved cysteine through the conserved F or W. Fields, in order: D gene, J gene, clone size, CDR3 length, V gene, CDR3 DNA, CDR3 protein. A D gene is named only where the DNA matches it firmly. Part of the rows lack a size; the others show once, few, many or a class for expanded clones.

d_gene: TRBD2
j_gene: TRBJ2-1
abundance: NA
len: 18
v_gene: TRBV7-6
CDR3nt: TGTGCCAGCAGCTTCTCCGGGACTAGCGGGGGGAACTACAATGAGCAGTTCTTC
CDR3aa: CASSFSGTSGGNYNEQFF

d_gene: NA
j_gene: TRBJ1-1
abundance: NA
len: 13
v_gene: TRBV7-9
CDR3nt: TGTGCCAGCAGCTTAATTTTAGATACTGAAGCTTTCTTT
CDR3aa: CASSLILDTEAFF

d_gene: NA
j_gene: TRBJ1-4
abundance: few
len: 13
v_gene: TRBV18
CDR3nt: TGTGCCAGCTCACCAGGGGAAGACGAAAAACTGTTTTTT
CDR3aa: CASSPGEDEKLFF

d_gene: NA
j_gene: TRBJ2-2
abundance: few
len: 16
v_gene: TRBV28
CDR3nt: TGTGCCAGCAGTTTCGTCGGGACCCGGAGGACCGGGGAGCTGTTTTTT
CDR3aa: CASSFVGTRRTGELFF

d_gene: NA
j_gene: TRBJ2-1
abundance: NA
len: 14
v_gene: TRBV2
CDR3nt: TGTGCCAGCCAACTAGGAATGGGCGTAGATGAGCAGTTCTTC
CDR3aa: CASQLGMGVDEQFF

d_gene: NA
j_gene: TRBJ1-4
abundance: few
len: 14
v_gene: TRBV5-1
CDR3nt: TGCGCCAGCAGCTTGGACAGGGTGGCGGAAAAACTGTTTTTT
CDR3aa: CASSLDRVAEKLFF

d_gene: NA
j_gene: TRBJ2-2
abundance: NA
len: 14
v_gene: TRBV10-3
CDR3nt: TGTGCCATTAACCGACAGTTGAACACCGGGGAGCTGTTTTTT
CDR3aa: CAINRQLNTGELFF

d_gene: NA
j_gene: TRBJ2-1
abundance: few
len: 14
v_gene: TRBV7-7
CDR3nt: TGTGCCAGCAGCTTAGATGGGGGCCACAATGAGCAGTTCTTC
CDR3aa: CASSLDGGHNEQFF

d_gene: NA
j_gene: TRBJ2-3
abundance: few
len: 13
v_gene: TRBV9
CDR3nt: TGTGCCAGCAGCGTAGGCCGCACAGATACGCAGTATTTT
CDR3aa: CASSVGRTDTQYF

d_gene: NA
j_gene: TRBJ2-2
abundance: few
len: 15
v_gene: TRBV7-9
CDR3nt: TGTGCCAGCAGCCTGGGACCGCCTCGCACCGGGGAGCTGTTTTTT
CDR3aa: CASSLGPPRTGELFF

d_gene: NA
j_gene: TRBJ2-1
abundance: NA
len: 12
v_gene: TRBV5-4
CDR3nt: TGTGCCAGCAGCTTACCGGGGGCAGGGCCGTTCTTC
CDR3aa: CASSLPGAGPFF

d_gene: NA
j_gene: TRBJ1-4
abundance: NA
len: 14
v_gene: TRBV28
CDR3nt: TGTGCCAGCAGTTCCGGCATCCAAAATGAAAAACTGTTTTTT
CDR3aa: CASSSGIQNEKLFF

d_gene: NA
j_gene: TRBJ1-5
abundance: few
len: 16
v_gene: TRBV4-3
CDR3nt: TGCGCCAGCAGCCAAGATGTTGCGGGGGCTTATCAGCCCCAGCATTTT
CDR3aa: CASSQDVAGAYQPQHF

d_gene: TRBD1
j_gene: TRBJ1-2
abundance: few
len: 12
v_gene: TRBV20-1
CDR3nt: TGCAGTGCTAGGAAGGACAGGGCCACTTACACCTTC
CDR3aa: CSARKDRATYTF

d_gene: TRBD1
j_gene: TRBJ1-6
abundance: many
len: 14
v_gene: TRBV20-1
CDR3nt: TGCAGTGCCCGTCAAACAGGGGGCAGATCACCCCTCCACTTT
CDR3aa: CSARQTGGRSPLHF

d_gene: NA
j_gene: TRBJ1-1
abundance: few
len: 13
v_gene: TRBV24-1
CDR3nt: TGTGCCACCAGTGACCAGCTGAACACTGAAGCTTTCTTT
CDR3aa: CATSDQLNTEAFF

d_gene: NA
j_gene: TRBJ1-1
abundance: NA
len: 15
v_gene: TRBV19
CDR3nt: TGTGCCAGTAGTGCTCGGTCGGGGTCGGGCACTGAAGCTTTCTTT
CDR3aa: CASSARSGSGTEAFF

d_gene: NA
j_gene: TRBJ1-1
abundance: few
len: 16
v_gene: TRBV11-2
CDR3nt: TGTGCCAGCAGCTTAATGTGGGTCAGGGCTAACACTGAAGCTTTCTTT
CDR3aa: CASSLMWVRANTEAFF